Below are 28 T cell receptor beta chains sequenced from a single sample in a study of blood T cell repertoires in COVID-19. Clones were read by immunoSEQ multiplex PCR, and TCRdb kept only the in-frame ones, dropping some. The sample consists of a few hundred thousand clones, more than 70% of them appearing once. The specimen sequenced was PBMCs or T cells enriched from blood (not recorded which). These receptors all come from a man younger than 45 who had recovered from COVID-19.

V is TRBV27 and J is TRBJ2-3; TRBD2 aligns across 8 bases. Trimming cost V 6 bases and J 9 bases; bases outside gene matches: 5. The CDR3 is made up of 12 amino acids. CDR1 MNHEY and CDR2 SMNVEV come from the germline V gene (reference sequence). The CDR3 bases are TGTGCCAGCAGCGGACTAGCCGAGACGCAGTATTTT. Protein product: CASSGLAETQYF.

Only one count was recorded for this clone. The chain carries TRBV19 and TRBJ1-5; D is unresolved. Germline V gene sequence: CDR1 LNHDA, CDR2 SQIVND (reference sequence). The CDR3 extends over 17 amino acids. Trimming cost V 7 bases and J 3 bases, with 22 bases left between them. DNA of the CDR3: TGTGCCAGTACCCATGGTCGGCGGCTCCATGTCAATCAGCCCCAGCATTTT. Residues: CASTHGRRLHVNQPQHF.

The chain has TRBV6-5 and TRBJ1-5; D gene ambiguous. Germline CDR1 and CDR2: MNHEY and SVGAGI. Trimming left V 7 bases short and J 0 bases short, with 7 bases between. The CDR3 sequence is 13 residues long. The CDR3 loop is CASKENSNQPQHF. For the CDR3, the DNA is TGTGCCAGCAAAGAGAATAGCAATCAGCCCCAGCATTTT.

The chain is built from TRBV7-2 and TRBJ2-3; 10 bases match TRBD1. CDR1 is SGHTA, CDR2 FQGNSA, per germline. This CDR3 is 15 amino acids long. The junction had 4 bases not matched to a gene; V was cut back by 5 bases and J by 2 bases. CDR3 in amino acids: CASSRGQGNTDTQYF. The CDR3 DNA reads as TGTGCCAGCAGCCGGGGACAGGGGAACACAGATACGCAGTATTTT.

The chain couples TRBV5-1 to TRBJ1-1, with D uncertain. Germline CDR1 is SGHRS and CDR2 is YFSETQ. The CDR3 is made up of 14 amino acids. V lost 3 bases to trimming and J lost 1 base, with 10 bases between them. The DNA of the CDR3 is TGCGCCAGCAGCTCCCACAACAAGAACACTGAAGCTTTCTTT. It specifies CASSSHNKNTEAFF.

The chain has TRBV7-2 and TRBJ1-1; a weak D match, TRBD1 (6 bases). The CDR3 is made up of 15 amino acids. Germline loops: CDR1 SGHTA, CDR2 FQGNSA. V was shortened by 4 bases and J by 2 bases, with 14 bases between the two germline ends. This CDR3 is CASSWATGGNTEAFF. The CDR3 DNA sequence: TGTGCCAGCAGCTGGGCGACAGGCGGAAACACTGAAGCTTTCTTT. The entire variable domain, with the rest obtained from reference TRBV7-2 and TRBJ1-1, is as follows: GAGVSQSPSNKVTEKGKDVELRCDPISGHTALYWYRQSLGQGLEFLIYFQGNSAPDKSGLPSDRFSAERTGGSVSTLTIQRTQQEDSAVYLCASSWATGGNTEAFFGQGTRLTVV.

This chain uses TRBV12-1 with TRBJ2-7; the table calls TRBD1, which could not be checked here. TRBV12-1 is a pseudogene segment. This CDR3 spans 17 amino acids. In DNA form, the CDR3 reads TGTGCCAGCAGCTTTCCCCCCCTGGACAGGCTAACCCCCGAGCAGTACTTC. Protein sequence: CASSFPPLDRLTPEQYF.

The genes are TRBV5-1 and TRBJ1-2, with 7 bases fitting TRBD1. After removal of 4 bases from V and 0 bases from J, the junction contained 12 bases not matched to a gene. The CDR3 is made up of 17 amino acids. The germline V gene has CDR1 SGHRS and CDR2 YFSETQ. The CDR3 nucleotides read TGCGCCAGCAGCATGACAGGGATAGGATCTCCTAACTATGGCTACACCTTC. It yields the protein CASSMTGIGSPNYGYTF.

The rearrangement links TRBV5-1 to TRBJ1-1; a possible D gene is TRBD1 (6 bases). The germline V and J ends were trimmed by 2 bases and 2 bases, with 10 bases remaining between them. Germline loops: CDR1 SGHRS, CDR2 YFSETQ. The CDR3 is 14 amino acids. CDR3 residues: CASSFVDSNTEAFF. The CDR3 bases are TGCGCCAGCAGCTTCGTGGACAGCAACACTGAAGCTTTCTTT.

This rearrangement joins TRBV27 to TRBJ1-2, with no clear D. Germline V gene sequence: CDR1 MNHEY, CDR2 SMNVEV (reference sequence). With 4 bases removed from V and 7 bases from J, the gap between germline ends came to 13 bases. This CDR3 is built from 13 residues. CDR3 bases: TGTGCCAGCAGTTCCGACCGGGATGGTGGCTACACCTTC. Translating gives CASSSDRDGGYTF.

Details on this clone: In the same sample, other DNA sequences code for this CDR3. The chain recombines TRBV6-5 with TRBJ1-2; 9 positions agree with TRBD1. V was pared by 5 bases and J by 2 bases, with 3 bases of the junction left unmatched. Germline CDR1 reads MNHEY; CDR2 reads SVGAGI. The CDR3 loop spans 14 amino acids. CDR3 protein: CASSPGQGNYGYTF. CDR3 coding DNA: TGTGCCAGCAGTCCCGGACAGGGGAACTATGGCTACACCTTC.

In regard to this clone: Other nucleotide sequences in the sample specify the same CDR3. This chain uses TRBV19 with TRBJ1-1; 7 positions match TRBD1. Germline lookup yields CDR1 LNHDA and CDR2 SQIVND (reference sequence). The CDR3 is made up of 14 amino acids. The V segment lost 1 base and the J segment 2 bases; nucleotides outside the gene matches: 1. The CDR3 region is CASSIGTGNTEAFF. CDR3 sequence (DNA): TGTGCCAGTAGTATAGGGACAGGTAACACTGAAGCTTTCTTT.

V and J are TRBV28 and TRBJ1-2, with 7 bases identical to TRBD1. The CDR3 length is 13 residues. CDR1 and CDR2 (germline): MDHEN, SYDVKM. V shed 5 bases, J shed 4 bases, and the junction held 4 bases outside the gene matches. The chain's CDR3 is CASSQGGGYGYTF. As DNA, the CDR3 is TGTGCCAGCAGTCAAGGGGGCGGCTATGGCTACACCTTC.

This clone came up once. CDR3 in DNA: TGTGCCACCAGCAGAGAGAACAGGGCTGGAAACACCATATATTTT. It yields the protein CATSRENRAGNTIYF. The chain has TRBV15 and TRBJ1-3; D perhaps matches TRBD1 (6 bases). This CDR3 is 15 amino acids long. Germline-derived CDR1 and CDR2 are LNHNV and YYDKDF (reference sequence). V was pared by 0 bases and J by 2 bases, with 8 bases between.

V is TRBV10-1 and J is TRBJ2-7, with TRBD1 identical over 10 bases. CDR1 and CDR2 from the germline V gene are WNHNN and SYGVQD (reference sequence). The CDR3 is made up of 16 amino acids. The V gene end was trimmed by 6 bases and the J gene end by 2 bases; junction bases not matched to a gene: 10. The CDR3 nucleotides read TGCGCCAGCAGAGAAATAGGGGGACAGGGGCCCTACGAGCAGTACTTC. It codes for CASREIGGQGPYEQYF.

The chain links TRBV6-2 or TRBV6-3 to TRBJ2-3; 11 nucleotides agree with TRBD2. J was trimmed by 7 bases and V by 2 bases; bases with no gene match: 5. The CDR3 runs 15 residues. CDR1 MNHEY and CDR2 SVGEGT come from the germline V gene. The chain's CDR3 is CASSYVLAGGNTQYF. In DNA form, the CDR3 reads TGTGCCAGCAGTTACGTTCTAGCGGGGGGAAATACGCAGTATTTT.

In nucleotides, the CDR3 is TGTGCCAGCAGTGTCACAGGGGTCGAGAACACTGAAGCTTTCTTT. It codes for CASSVTGVENTEAFF. This sequence joins TRBV2 and TRBJ1-1; TRBD1 aligns across 7 bases. The V and J ends lost 4 bases and 1 base, in that order; junction bases with no gene match: 6. This CDR3 has 15 residues. CDR1 is SNHLY and CDR2 is FYNNEI in the germline V gene.

This chain joins TRBV3-1 (or the pseudogene TRBV3-2) and TRBJ1-3; D might be TRBD1 (6 bases). This CDR3 contains 15 residues. V lost 3 bases and J 2 bases, leaving 11 bases between the germline ends. Germline CDR1 LGHDT, CDR2 YNNKEL (reference sequence). As DNA, the CDR3 is TGTGCCAGCAGCCACGACGCAGGGGCTGGAAACACCATATATTTT. Residues: CASSHDAGAGNTIYF.

The chain couples TRBV6-5 to TRBJ1-1; D is uncertain. From germline, CDR1 is MNHEY and CDR2 SVGAGI. The length of the CDR3 is 13 residues. V lost 4 bases and J 2 bases, leaving 8 bases between the germline ends. CDR3 protein: CASSLRYNTEAFF. CDR3 coding DNA: TGTGCCAGCAGTTTACGGTATAACACTGAAGCTTTCTTT.

This clone has a single count. The chain is built from TRBV14 and TRBJ2-1; 8 bases align to TRBD2. CDR1 is SGHDN, CDR2 FVKESK, per germline. V was clipped by 4 bases and J by 10 bases; unmatched bases: 6. The CDR3 sequence is 13 residues long. The chain's CDR3 is CASSLVGLAEQFF. The CDR3 DNA follows: TGTGCCAGCAGCCTGGTCGGACTAGCCGAGCAGTTCTTC.

The chain combines TRBV6-2 or TRBV6-3 with TRBJ2-7; unclear D gene. The CDR3 runs to 14 residues. V gave up 0 bases and J gave up 3 bases, with 9 bases separating them. Germline CDR1 reads MNHEY; CDR2 reads SVGEGT. The CDR3: CASSYSPRNYEQYF. The CDR3 nucleotides read TGTGCCAGCAGTTACTCTCCCAGGAACTACGAGCAGTACTTC.

The genes are TRBV6-5 and TRBJ1-2, with D possibly being TRBD1 (5 bases). Trimming removed 7 bases from V and 6 bases from J, with 18 bases in between. From germline, CDR1 is MNHEY and CDR2 SVGAGI. CDR3 size: 14 residues. In nucleotides, the CDR3 is TGTGCCAGCACCACCTGGGGAGGGGCTGATGGCTACACCTTC. This sequence encodes CASTTWGGADGYTF.

This rearrangement joins TRBV4-3 to TRBJ1-2, with 7 bases identical to TRBD1. CDR3 size: 14 residues. Germline CDR1 reads LGHNA; CDR2 reads YSLEER. The V gene end was trimmed by 4 bases and the J gene end by 4 bases; junction bases not matched to a gene: 6. Here the CDR3 reads CASSPNWDSYGYTF. The CDR3, as DNA: TGCGCCAGCAGCCCCAACTGGGACAGCTATGGCTACACCTTC.

The count of this clone is one. The V and J genes are TRBV5-1 and TRBJ2-1, with 11 nucleotides matching TRBD2. The CDR3 has 17 residues. Germline trimming cut 4 bases from V and 0 bases from J; bases unmatched to any gene: 6. The germline V gene encodes CDR1 SGHRS and CDR2 YFSETQ. The CDR3 DNA is TGCGCCAGCAGCGGGGGACTAGCGGTTAGCTCCTACAATGAGCAGTTCTTC. Its translation is CASSGGLAVSSYNEQFF. Using reference TRBV5-1 and TRBJ2-1 for the parts outside the CDR3, the full variable domain is KAGVTQTPRYLIKTRGQQVTLSCSPISGHRSVSWYQQTPGQGLQFLFEYFSETQRNKGNFPGRFSGRQFSNSRSEMNVSTLELGDSALYLCASSGGLAVSSYNEQFFGPGTRLTVL.

This chain uses TRBV4-1 with TRBJ1-2, with 8 positions matching TRBD1. CDR1 is MGHRA and CDR2 is YSYEKL in the germline V gene. Unmatched junction bases numbered 9, after V lost 6 bases and J lost 6 bases. The CDR3 contains 14 residues. DNA for the CDR3: TGCGCCAGCAGTCGGGACAGGCAAGGTGATGGCTACACCTTC. Encoded protein: CASSRDRQGDGYTF.

The chain uses TRBV5-6 and TRBJ2-7, with a possible D match to TRBD2 (5 bases). This CDR3 has 14 residues. Germline V CDR1 and CDR2: SGHDT, YYEEEE. Trimming stripped 4 bases from V and 4 bases from J, with 15 bases between. The CDR3 is CASSRREGFYEQYF. Here the CDR3 DNA reads TGTGCCAGCAGCCGTCGTGAGGGTTTTTACGAGCAGTACTTC.

The CDR3 sequence: CASSWDRTNTEAFF. The CDR3 DNA is TGTGCCAGCAGTTGGGACAGAACGAACACTGAAGCTTTCTTT. V usage is TRBV6-2 or TRBV6-3 and J usage is TRBJ1-1; TRBD1 matches at 7 bases. Trimming cost V 4 bases and J 1 base; bases outside gene matches: 3. Germline lookup yields CDR1 MNHEY and CDR2 SVGEGT. This CDR3 spans 14 amino acids.

V gene TRBV4-1 combines with J gene TRBJ2-1; 11 nucleotides line up with TRBD1. J gave up 2 bases and V 2 bases, and 2 bases lay outside the gene matches. Germline CDR1 is MGHRA and CDR2 is YSYEKL. The CDR3 is 16 amino acids. The CDR3 loop is CASSQTGQGAYNEQFF. Written as DNA, the CDR3 is TGCGCCAGCAGCCAAACGGGACAGGGGGCCTACAATGAGCAGTTCTTC.